These T cell receptor beta chains were read from a single sample in a study of vaccination effects on CD4 cells after COVID-19. Which antigens these TCRs recognize remains unknown. Generated by immunoSEQ multiplex PCR, the TCRdb table keeps only in-frame clones and is missing some. The sample has fewer than 40,000 clones, 65% to 70% seen once. The sequencing here drew on CD4+ T cells from PBMCs cultured without peptide, taken before COVID-19 vaccination. All receptors derive from a human donor who received a COVID-19 vaccine. Each CDR3 is given with its conserved first and last residue. D genes are given only for firm matches. Not every row has a clone size; where given, it reads once, few, many or a size class.

V gene: TRBV5-1; D gene: -; clone size: -; J gene: TRBJ1-4; CDR3 DNA: TGCGCCAGCAGCTTTCGGGGGGGCTATGATGAAAAACTGTTTTTT; CDR3 protein: CASSFRGGYDEKLFF
V gene: TRBV15; D gene: -; clone size: -; J gene: TRBJ1-6; CDR3 DNA: TGTGCCACCAGCAGAGTAGGGACACCCAATTCACCCCTCCACTTT; CDR3 protein: CATSRVGTPNSPLHF
V gene: TRBV2; D gene: -; clone size: -; J gene: TRBJ2-7; CDR3 DNA: TGTGCCAGCGAGGTATCGGGCGAGCAGTACTTC; CDR3 protein: CASEVSGEQYF
V gene: TRBV20-1; D gene: -; clone size: few; J gene: TRBJ1-1; CDR3 DNA: TGCAGTGCCAACGACAGAGCTGAAGCTTTCTTT; CDR3 protein: CSANDRAEAFF
V gene: TRBV5-6; D gene: TRBD2; clone size: -; J gene: TRBJ2-1; CDR3 DNA: TGTGCCAGCATTACAAGGTTAGCGGGGGGCCGAAACAATGAGCAGTTCTTC; CDR3 protein: CASITRLAGGRNNEQFF
V gene: TRBV5-1; D gene: TRBD2; clone size: -; J gene: TRBJ2-5; CDR3 DNA: TGCGCCAGCAGCTTTAGCGGGGAAAAAGAGACCCAGTACTTC; CDR3 protein: CASSFSGEKETQYF
V gene: TRBV3-1/TRBV3-2; D gene: -; clone size: -; J gene: TRBJ2-7; CDR3 DNA: TGTGCCAGCAGCCTCACCTCCCGGGGGTACCACTACGAGCAGTACTTC; CDR3 protein: CASSLTSRGYHYEQYF
V gene: TRBV7-2; D gene: -; clone size: -; J gene: TRBJ1-1; CDR3 DNA: TGTGCCAGCAGCTTACGACAGGCCAACACTGAAGCTTTCTTT; CDR3 protein: CASSLRQANTEAFF
V gene: TRBV27; D gene: -; clone size: -; J gene: TRBJ2-7; CDR3 DNA: TGTGCCAGCAGTTTCGACGGACGGAAATACGAGCAGTACTTC; CDR3 protein: CASSFDGRKYEQYF
V gene: TRBV2; D gene: TRBD1; clone size: -; J gene: TRBJ1-2; CDR3 DNA: TGTGCCAGCAGTACAGGGGTCCTGAACTATGGCTACACCTTC; CDR3 protein: CASSTGVLNYGYTF
V gene: TRBV25-1; D gene: -; clone size: -; J gene: TRBJ1-6; CDR3 DNA: TGTGCCAGCAGTAGAGGGGCTTATAATTCACCCCTCCACTTT; CDR3 protein: CASSRGAYNSPLHF
V gene: TRBV6-1; D gene: -; clone size: -; J gene: TRBJ2-7; CDR3 DNA: TGTGCCAGCAGTGAAGCGATTCGGGGTACCGAGCAGTACTTC; CDR3 protein: CASSEAIRGTEQYF
V gene: TRBV19; D gene: -; clone size: -; J gene: TRBJ1-4; CDR3 DNA: TGTGCCAGTAGCGAGGGGACACTCGAGGATGAAAAACTGTTTTTT; CDR3 protein: CASSEGTLEDEKLFF
V gene: TRBV4-2; D gene: TRBD1; clone size: -; J gene: TRBJ2-5; CDR3 DNA: TGTGCCAGCAGCCAAGCCAAGACAGGGGTCGAAAGGCAAGAGACCCAGTACTTC; CDR3 protein: CASSQAKTGVERQETQYF
V gene: TRBV11-2; D gene: -; clone size: -; J gene: TRBJ2-7; CDR3 DNA: TGTGCCAGCAGCTTAGATTTTGGCCGATCCTACGAGCAGTACTTC; CDR3 protein: CASSLDFGRSYEQYF
V gene: TRBV5-1; D gene: -; clone size: -; J gene: TRBJ2-5; CDR3 DNA: TGCGCCAGCAGCTTGGAGCCAGGGGCTTCGGAGACCCAGTACTTC; CDR3 protein: CASSLEPGASETQYF
V gene: TRBV3-1/TRBV3-2; D gene: -; clone size: few; J gene: TRBJ1-2; CDR3 DNA: TGTGCCAGCAGCCAAGATTCTGCCAGGGTGAATGGCTACACCTTC; CDR3 protein: CASSQDSARVNGYTF
V gene: TRBV11-3; D gene: -; clone size: -; J gene: TRBJ2-1; CDR3 DNA: TGTGCCAGCAGCATCCGTTCTGGGGGAGTATTGTACAATGAGCAGTTCTTC; CDR3 protein: CASSIRSGGVLYNEQFF
V gene: TRBV28; D gene: -; clone size: -; J gene: TRBJ2-2; CDR3 DNA: TGTGCCAGCCACCCGCCTTCTAGCTCCGGGGAGCTGTTTTTT; CDR3 protein: CASHPPSSSGELFF
V gene: TRBV6-6; D gene: -; clone size: -; J gene: TRBJ2-5; CDR3 DNA: TGTGCCAGCAGTCTGCGGGAGACCCAGTACTTC; CDR3 protein: CASSLRETQYF
V gene: TRBV5-1; D gene: -; clone size: medium-sized; J gene: TRBJ2-1; CDR3 DNA: TGCGCCAGCAGCTCTACCGGGACAAATTACAATGAGCAGTTCTTC; CDR3 protein: CASSSTGTNYNEQFF
V gene: TRBV14; D gene: -; clone size: -; J gene: TRBJ2-7; CDR3 DNA: TGTGCCAGCAGCCAAGTCCCCTTTAGCCGGAGCAACGAGCAGTACTTC; CDR3 protein: CASSQVPFSRSNEQYF
V gene: TRBV29-1; D gene: -; clone size: -; J gene: TRBJ2-5; CDR3 DNA: TGCAGCGCTGGGGACAATGCCCAAGAGACCCAGTACTTC; CDR3 protein: CSAGDNAQETQYF
V gene: TRBV5-4; D gene: -; clone size: -; J gene: TRBJ2-1; CDR3 DNA: TGTGCCAGCAGCAACGGACAGGACTATGGGGGCAATGAGCAGTTCTTC; CDR3 protein: CASSNGQDYGGNEQFF
V gene: TRBV12-3/TRBV12-4; D gene: TRBD1; clone size: -; J gene: TRBJ1-5; CDR3 DNA: TGTGCCAGCAGGGGGACAGAGAATCAGCCCCAGCATTTT; CDR3 protein: CASRGTENQPQHF
V gene: TRBV10-2; D gene: -; clone size: -; J gene: TRBJ1-3; CDR3 DNA: TGCGCCAGCAGTGACAGGTTAATTACCGGAAACACCATATATTTT; CDR3 protein: CASSDRLITGNTIYF
V gene: TRBV2; D gene: -; clone size: -; J gene: TRBJ2-1; CDR3 DNA: TGTGCCAGCAGGACTTTCGAGACTATCAGGGATGAGCAGTTCTTC; CDR3 protein: CASRTFETIRDEQFF
V gene: TRBV7-8; D gene: -; clone size: once; J gene: TRBJ2-2; CDR3 DNA: TGTGCCAGCAGCTTAGTGAGGGGAAATCCTCGAGGGAACACCGGGGAGCTGTTTTTT; CDR3 protein: CASSLVRGNPRGNTGELFF
V gene: TRBV15; D gene: TRBD2; clone size: once; J gene: TRBJ2-3; CDR3 DNA: TGTGCCACCAGCAGAGATGCGCGGGGGGGTACAGATACGCAGTATTTT; CDR3 protein: CATSRDARGGTDTQYF
V gene: TRBV7-2; D gene: -; clone size: few; J gene: TRBJ2-7; CDR3 DNA: TGTGCCAGCAGCTTTCCACGTCCCGGAGAGCAGTACTTC; CDR3 protein: CASSFPRPGEQYF
V gene: TRBV10-2; D gene: -; clone size: -; J gene: TRBJ2-1; CDR3 DNA: TGCGCCAGCAGGCCACAGAGCGGTGAGCAGTTCTTC; CDR3 protein: CASRPQSGEQFF
V gene: TRBV20-1; D gene: -; clone size: few; J gene: TRBJ1-6; CDR3 DNA: TGCAGTGCTAGTATTCCAGGGTTTGAGGGTAATTCACCCCTCCACTTT; CDR3 protein: CSASIPGFEGNSPLHF
V gene: TRBV21-1; D gene: -; clone size: -; J gene: TRBJ2-7; CDR3 DNA: TGTGCCAGCAGCGAAGTACTGGGACTAGCGGGGAGCTCCTACGAGCAGTACTTC; CDR3 protein: CASSEVLGLAGSSYEQYF
V gene: TRBV4-1; D gene: -; clone size: medium-sized; J gene: TRBJ2-7; CDR3 DNA: TGCGCCAGCAGGCGGGGCGCCGGGGCCTCCTACGAGCAGTACTTC; CDR3 protein: CASRRGAGASYEQYF
V gene: TRBV6-5; D gene: -; clone size: -; J gene: TRBJ2-5; CDR3 DNA: TGTGCCAGCAGTAAGCCAACGACCCAAGAGACCCAGTACTTC; CDR3 protein: CASSKPTTQETQYF
V gene: TRBV6-6; D gene: TRBD1; clone size: -; J gene: TRBJ1-5; CDR3 DNA: TGTGCCAGCACCGAGACAGGGGGCGGGCAGCCCCAGCATTTT; CDR3 protein: CASTETGGGQPQHF
V gene: TRBV4-2; D gene: -; clone size: few; J gene: TRBJ2-5; CDR3 DNA: TGTGCCAGCAGCCAAGGAGAGGCAGGGAGGCAAGAGACCCAGTACTTC; CDR3 protein: CASSQGEAGRQETQYF
V gene: TRBV12-3/TRBV12-4; D gene: -; clone size: -; J gene: TRBJ2-3; CDR3 DNA: TGTGCCAGCAGCCTCGGAGATACGCAGTATTTT; CDR3 protein: CASSLGDTQYF
V gene: TRBV7-2; D gene: TRBD1; clone size: few; J gene: TRBJ1-5; CDR3 DNA: TGTGCCAGCGGACAGGCCTACAATCAGCCCCAGCATTTT; CDR3 protein: CASGQAYNQPQHF
V gene: TRBV7-9; D gene: -; clone size: -; J gene: TRBJ2-2; CDR3 DNA: TGTGCCAGCAGCCCACAGGGATACACCGGGGAGCTGTTTTTT; CDR3 protein: CASSPQGYTGELFF
V gene: TRBV19; D gene: TRBD1; clone size: once; J gene: TRBJ1-5; CDR3 DNA: TGTGCCAGTAGTATACAAGGCAGGGGGACAAGCAATCAGCCCCAGCATTTT; CDR3 protein: CASSIQGRGTSNQPQHF
V gene: TRBV14; D gene: TRBD1; clone size: -; J gene: TRBJ1-2; CDR3 DNA: TGTGCCAGCAGCCAAGAAGAGGACAGGGTGGATGGCTACACCTTC; CDR3 protein: CASSQEEDRVDGYTF
V gene: TRBV5-4; D gene: -; clone size: -; J gene: TRBJ1-2; CDR3 DNA: TGTGCCAGCAGCTTGGGGGGTACCTATGGCTACACCTTC; CDR3 protein: CASSLGGTYGYTF
V gene: TRBV7-8; D gene: TRBD1; clone size: -; J gene: TRBJ1-5; CDR3 DNA: TGTGCCAGCAGCCAACCCAGGACAGGGTATCAGCCCCAGCATTTT; CDR3 protein: CASSQPRTGYQPQHF
V gene: TRBV7-8; D gene: -; clone size: -; J gene: TRBJ2-5; CDR3 DNA: TGTGCCAGCACCTTTCTCCCCGGAACAGGGATTTTGGAGACCCAGTACTTC; CDR3 protein: CASTFLPGTGILETQYF